The rows below give T cell receptor beta chains drawn from one sample of a study of blood T cell repertoires in COVID-19. Sequenced by immunoSEQ multiplex PCR; TCRdb stores in-frame clones only, minus some. Of about 34,000 clones in the sample, approximately 82% were seen once. The sequenced material came from peripheral blood. The source is a man at least 80 years old with active or convalescent COVID-19. The CDR3 runs from the conserved cysteine through the conserved F or W. A D gene is named only where the DNA matches it firmly. Clone size is not always given. Where it is, it says once, few, many or a class for expanded clones.

CDR3aa: CASSQELSGKLNNSPLHF
CDR3nt: TGTGCCAGCAGCCAAGAACTCTCCGGGAAGCTAAATAATTCACCCCTCCACTTT
d_gene: -
abundance: few
v_gene: TRBV3-1/TRBV3-2
j_gene: TRBJ1-6

CDR3aa: CASSLFGTDNSPLHF
CDR3nt: TGTGCCAGCAGTTTATTCGGGACAGATAATTCACCCCTCCACTTT
d_gene: TRBD1
abundance: -
v_gene: TRBV28
j_gene: TRBJ1-6

CDR3aa: CASSLLGQGQNQPQHF
CDR3nt: TGTGCCAGCAGCTTGCTGGGCCAGGGGCAAAATCAGCCCCAGCATTTT
d_gene: -
abundance: -
v_gene: TRBV5-6
j_gene: TRBJ1-5

CDR3aa: CASSERPGENYGYTF
CDR3nt: TGTGCCAGCAGTGAACGTCCAGGGGAAAACTATGGCTACACCTTC
d_gene: -
abundance: -
v_gene: TRBV6-1
j_gene: TRBJ1-2

CDR3aa: CASSQDLGENTEAFF
CDR3nt: TGCGCCAGCAGCCAAGATCTAGGGGAGAACACTGAAGCTTTCTTT
d_gene: -
abundance: -
v_gene: TRBV4-3
j_gene: TRBJ1-1

CDR3aa: CASSLVTGNWGSYNSPLHF
CDR3nt: TGCGCCAGCAGCTTGGTGACAGGGAATTGGGGATCCTATAATTCACCCCTCCACTTT
d_gene: TRBD1
abundance: -
v_gene: TRBV5-1
j_gene: TRBJ1-6

CDR3aa: CASRKAGVGYNEQFF
CDR3nt: TGTGCCAGCAGGAAAGCGGGAGTAGGATACAATGAGCAGTTCTTC
d_gene: TRBD2
abundance: few
v_gene: TRBV28
j_gene: TRBJ2-1

CDR3aa: CASSFEVGGYTF
CDR3nt: TGTGCCAGCAGCTTCGAAGTGGGCGGCTACACCTTC
d_gene: -
abundance: -
v_gene: TRBV7-2
j_gene: TRBJ1-2

CDR3aa: CASSPGQSFGGYTF
CDR3nt: TGTGCCAGCAGCCCGGGACAGAGCTTTGGCGGCTACACCTTC
d_gene: TRBD1
abundance: -
v_gene: TRBV11-1
j_gene: TRBJ1-2

CDR3aa: CASSLASGSVSDTQYF
CDR3nt: TGTGCCAGCAGCTTAGCTAGCGGGAGTGTCTCAGATACGCAGTATTTT
d_gene: TRBD2
abundance: -
v_gene: TRBV11-2
j_gene: TRBJ2-3

CDR3aa: CASKVDSDNSPLHF
CDR3nt: TGTGCCAGCAAGGTGGACAGCGATAATTCACCCCTCCACTTT
d_gene: -
abundance: -
v_gene: TRBV2
j_gene: TRBJ1-6

CDR3aa: CASSFRGVYEQYF
CDR3nt: TGTGCCAGCAGTTTCCGCGGGGTCTACGAGCAGTACTTC
d_gene: -
abundance: -
v_gene: TRBV12-3/TRBV12-4
j_gene: TRBJ2-7

CDR3aa: CAWSVGQGGGRSPLHF
CDR3nt: TGTGCCTGGAGTGTTGGACAGGGAGGGGGCAGGTCACCCCTCCACTTT
d_gene: TRBD1
abundance: -
v_gene: TRBV30
j_gene: TRBJ1-6

CDR3aa: CSVTYDGHSEAFF
CDR3nt: TGCAGCGTTACATACGACGGACATTCTGAAGCTTTCTTT
d_gene: -
abundance: few
v_gene: TRBV29-1
j_gene: TRBJ1-1

CDR3aa: CATSGWTGGEGELFF
CDR3nt: TGTGCCACCAGTGGATGGACAGGGGGCGAAGGGGAGCTGTTTTTT
d_gene: TRBD1
abundance: few
v_gene: TRBV24-1
j_gene: TRBJ2-2

CDR3aa: CATRRDTDTQYF
CDR3nt: TGTGCCACCCGACGGGACACAGATACGCAGTATTTT
d_gene: -
abundance: -
v_gene: TRBV28
j_gene: TRBJ2-3

CDR3aa: CVRSRAGGPYEQFF
CDR3nt: TGTGTCAGAAGCCGAGCGGGAGGGCCCTATGAGCAGTTCTTC
d_gene: -
abundance: -
v_gene: TRBV7-5
j_gene: TRBJ2-1

CDR3aa: CATSDIGKEFF
CDR3nt: TGTGCCACCAGTGATATCGGGAAAGAGTTCTTC
d_gene: -
abundance: -
v_gene: TRBV24-1
j_gene: TRBJ2-1

CDR3aa: CTSSQILAGVEAETQYF
CDR3nt: TGCACCAGCAGCCAGATACTAGCGGGAGTGGAGGCAGAGACCCAGTACTTC
d_gene: -
abundance: -
v_gene: TRBV1
j_gene: TRBJ2-5

CDR3aa: CASSRGTGQTLWGFEQYF
CDR3nt: TGTGCCAGCAGCCGCGGGACAGGGCAGACTCTATGGGGTTTCGAGCAGTACTTC
d_gene: TRBD1
abundance: -
v_gene: TRBV5-5
j_gene: TRBJ2-7

CDR3aa: CASVEGARYNEQFF
CDR3nt: TGTGCCAGCGTCGAGGGGGCGCGTTACAATGAGCAGTTCTTC
d_gene: TRBD1
abundance: -
v_gene: TRBV9
j_gene: TRBJ2-1

CDR3aa: CASRLNSPLHF
CDR3nt: TGTGCCAGCAGGTTAAATTCACCCCTCCACTTT
d_gene: -
abundance: -
v_gene: TRBV2
j_gene: TRBJ1-6

CDR3aa: CASNSRGQFDQPQHF
CDR3nt: TGTGCCAGCAACTCGCGCGGACAGTTCGATCAGCCCCAGCATTTT
d_gene: -
abundance: -
v_gene: TRBV5-6
j_gene: TRBJ1-5

CDR3aa: CASRGRTEDISYEQYF
CDR3nt: TGTGCCAGCAGGGGGAGGACGGAGGATATTTCCTACGAGCAGTACTTC
d_gene: -
abundance: few
v_gene: TRBV27
j_gene: TRBJ2-7

CDR3aa: CAISVRQGGGELFF
CDR3nt: TGTGCCATCAGTGTGAGACAGGGAGGAGGGGAGCTGTTTTTT
d_gene: -
abundance: -
v_gene: TRBV10-3
j_gene: TRBJ2-2

CDR3aa: CASSRGSGQDDYGYTF
CDR3nt: TGTGCCAGCAGCCGAGGGTCGGGACAGGATGACTATGGCTACACCTTC
d_gene: TRBD1
abundance: -
v_gene: TRBV9
j_gene: TRBJ1-2

CDR3aa: CASRLATRGETQYF
CDR3nt: TGTGCAAGTCGCTTAGCGACGAGGGGGGAGACCCAGTACTTC
d_gene: -
abundance: few
v_gene: TRBV12-2
j_gene: TRBJ2-5

CDR3aa: CASSPGQGDYGYTF
CDR3nt: TGTGCCAGCAGTCCGGGACAGGGTGATTATGGCTACACCTTC
d_gene: TRBD1
abundance: -
v_gene: TRBV28
j_gene: TRBJ1-2

CDR3aa: CASSDRDNSPLHF
CDR3nt: TGTGCCAGCTCGGACAGGGATAATTCACCCCTCCACTTT
d_gene: TRBD1
abundance: -
v_gene: TRBV6-6
j_gene: TRBJ1-6

CDR3aa: CAWSFGTGIEKLFF
CDR3nt: TGTGCCTGGAGTTTTGGGACAGGGATTGAAAAACTGTTTTTT
d_gene: TRBD1
abundance: -
v_gene: TRBV30
j_gene: TRBJ1-4

CDR3aa: CASTTTGSNEQFF
CDR3nt: TGTGCCAGCACTACGACAGGGAGCAATGAGCAGTTCTTC
d_gene: TRBD1
abundance: -
v_gene: TRBV27
j_gene: TRBJ2-1

CDR3aa: CATSRDRLEGYEQYF
CDR3nt: TGTGCCACCAGCAGAGATCGACTAGAGGGCTACGAGCAGTACTTC
d_gene: -
abundance: once
v_gene: TRBV15
j_gene: TRBJ2-7

CDR3aa: CASSLGLTIQETQYF
CDR3nt: TGCGCCAGCAGCTTGGGCTTGACAATCCAAGAGACCCAGTACTTC
d_gene: -
abundance: -
v_gene: TRBV5-1
j_gene: TRBJ2-5

CDR3aa: CATRTSLGYNEQFF
CDR3nt: TGTGCCACCAGAACTAGCCTCGGCTACAATGAGCAGTTCTTC
d_gene: -
abundance: -
v_gene: TRBV28
j_gene: TRBJ2-1

CDR3aa: CASSFDRGPSYEQYF
CDR3nt: TGTGCCAGCAGCTTCGACAGGGGACCCTCCTACGAGCAGTACTTC
d_gene: TRBD1
abundance: -
v_gene: TRBV4-2
j_gene: TRBJ2-7

CDR3aa: CASGLMMTGNNEQFF
CDR3nt: TGTGCTAGTGGTTTGATGATGACAGGAAACAATGAGCAGTTCTTC
d_gene: -
abundance: -
v_gene: TRBV12-5
j_gene: TRBJ2-1

CDR3aa: CSARQGDTEAFF
CDR3nt: TGCAGCGCGCGACAGGGGGACACTGAAGCTTTCTTT
d_gene: TRBD1
abundance: -
v_gene: TRBV29-1
j_gene: TRBJ1-1

CDR3aa: CASSAIENSGANVLTF
CDR3nt: TGTGCCAGCAGCGCCATCGAGAACTCTGGGGCCAACGTCCTGACTTTC
d_gene: -
abundance: -
v_gene: TRBV21-1
j_gene: TRBJ2-6

CDR3aa: CASSSGQYNSPLHF
CDR3nt: TGTGCCAGTAGTTCGGGACAGTATAATTCACCCCTCCACTTT
d_gene: TRBD1
abundance: -
v_gene: TRBV19
j_gene: TRBJ1-6

CDR3aa: CASSLLDKNEKLFF
CDR3nt: TGTGCCAGCAGTTTGTTGGACAAAAATGAAAAACTGTTTTTT
d_gene: -
abundance: few
v_gene: TRBV28
j_gene: TRBJ1-4

CDR3aa: CASSRTGQGAYGYTF
CDR3nt: TGTGCCAGCAGCAGAACTGGTCAGGGGGCGTATGGCTACACCTTC
d_gene: TRBD1
abundance: once
v_gene: TRBV5-4
j_gene: TRBJ1-2

CDR3aa: CASSIPGSNTGELFF
CDR3nt: TGTGCCAGTAGTATTCCCGGGAGTAACACCGGGGAGCTGTTTTTT
d_gene: -
abundance: -
v_gene: TRBV19
j_gene: TRBJ2-2

CDR3aa: CASSTYRGHTEAFF
CDR3nt: TGTGCCAGCAGCACCTACAGGGGGCACACTGAAGCTTTCTTT
d_gene: TRBD1
abundance: -
v_gene: TRBV7-2
j_gene: TRBJ1-1

CDR3aa: CSVIGLTFGTDTQYF
CDR3nt: TGCAGCGTGATAGGACTTACCTTCGGCACAGATACGCAGTATTTT
d_gene: -
abundance: -
v_gene: TRBV29-1
j_gene: TRBJ2-3

CDR3aa: CASSLAGSFSYNEQFF
CDR3nt: TGCGCCAGCAGCTTGGCCGGGAGTTTCTCCTACAATGAGCAGTTCTTC
d_gene: -
abundance: -
v_gene: TRBV5-1
j_gene: TRBJ2-1

CDR3aa: CASCPGTVTYEQYF
CDR3nt: TGCGCCAGCTGCCCCGGGACAGTTACCTACGAGCAGTACTTC
d_gene: TRBD1
abundance: -
v_gene: TRBV5-1
j_gene: TRBJ2-7

CDR3aa: CASSYSGQLIYEQYF
CDR3nt: TGTGCCAGCAGTTACTCGGGACAGTTGATCTACGAGCAGTACTTC
d_gene: TRBD1
abundance: -
v_gene: TRBV6-5
j_gene: TRBJ2-7

CDR3aa: CASSQELRRRQETQYF
CDR3nt: TGTGCCAGCAGCCAAGAGTTACGACGGAGACAAGAGACCCAGTACTTC
d_gene: -
abundance: -
v_gene: TRBV4-2
j_gene: TRBJ2-5